Presented here are 3 T cell receptor beta chains from one specimen sequenced in a study of siplizumab effects on memory and regulatory T cells. Clones were read by immunoSEQ multiplex PCR, and TCRdb kept only the in-frame ones, dropping some. The top ten clones hold 1% to 1.5% of a sample with about 100,000 clones, about 94% of them seen once. Material for sequencing was non-Treg CD4+ T cells sorted from blood. These receptors all come from a human donor in good health.

The chain combines TRBV11-1 with TRBJ1-4; TRBD1 matches 7 bases. Germline assignment: CDR1 SGHAT and CDR2 FQDESV (reference sequence). The CDR3 is 14 residues long. Trimming removed 5 bases from V and 5 bases from J; junction bases left unmatched: 5. This CDR3 reads CASSPPGQNEKLFF. DNA for the CDR3: TGTGCCAGCAGCCCTCCGGGACAGAATGAAAAACTGTTTTTT.

The chain employs TRBV27 and TRBJ2-5; TRBD2 aligns across 10 bases. CDR1 is MNHEY, CDR2 SMNVEV, per germline (reference sequence). V gave up 4 bases and J gave up 4 bases; unmatched junction bases: 9. There are 16 residues in the CDR3. The CDR3 spells CASSSSSGSFVETQYF. Written as DNA, the CDR3 is TGTGCCAGCAGTTCGTCTAGCGGGAGTTTTGTAGAGACCCAGTACTTC.

The chain carries TRBV6-6 and TRBJ2-3; 7 bases align to TRBD1. Germline V gene data show CDR1 as MNHNY and CDR2 as SVGAGI (reference sequence). The CDR3 sequence is 15 residues long. The V segment lost 7 bases and the J segment 6 bases; nucleotides outside the gene matches: 13. In DNA, the CDR3 is TGTGCCAGCAAGAACCTACAGGGGTCAGAGGATACGCAGTATTTT. Encoded protein: CASKNLQGSEDTQYF.